These 30 T cell receptor beta chains share one sample of origin, sequenced in a study of T cell responses to AZD1222 COVID-19 vaccine (dated by TCRdb to 2020 to 2023). The time point label for this specimen denotes: baseline before first vaccination. The library was obtained by the immunoSEQ multiplex PCR assay. What TCRdb holds here is the immuneACCESS table cut down to in-frame rearrangements. Part of the clones is not present; checked against another copy, under half of the missing clones reflect an unresolved V gene, and the others are unexplained. The sample contains 100,000 or so clones, about nine tenths of them found a single time. 1% to 1.5% of the sample rests with the top ten. This specimen was peripheral blood, taken on day 0 of AZD1222 vaccination. These receptors originate from an adult in good health.

As for this clone: At one end, the junction sequence differs from germline, possibly due to a read error. The chain couples TRBV28 to TRBJ2-7; D call uncertain. The CDR3 has 12 amino acids. Germline loops: CDR1 MDHEN, CDR2 SYDVKM. The chain's CDR3 is CASSFAVGMNFF. The DNA for the CDR3 is TGTGCCAGCAGTTTCGCCGTAGGGATGAACTTCTTC.

CDR3 nucleotides: TGCGCCAGCAGCCTCGGCGGGGGGACCAATGGAGATACGCAGTATTTT. It yields the protein CASSLGGGTNGDTQYF. V and J are TRBV5-1 and TRBJ2-3; 8 bases map to TRBD2. The CDR3 totals 16 residues. The germline gives CDR1 SGHRS, CDR2 YFSETQ. V lost 4 bases, J lost 5 bases, and 12 bases stayed unmatched.

The chain employs TRBV28 and TRBJ2-5; tentative D call: TRBD1 (6 bases). V lost 5 bases and J lost 1, with 14 bases in between. Germline V gives CDR1 MDHEN, CDR2 SYDVKM. This CDR3 comprises 15 residues. CDR3 sequence (DNA): TGTGCCAGCAGTGCCCCCCCAGGGGCCCAAGAGACCCAGTACTTC. It specifies CASSAPPGAQETQYF.

This chain uses TRBV19 with TRBJ1-1; no clear D gene. V was cut by 5 bases and J by 3 bases, with 10 bases left in between. Germline CDR1 LNHDA, CDR2 SQIVND (reference sequence). CDR3 length: 13 amino acids. CDR3 sequence reads: CASSSRGYTEAFF. CDR3 nucleotides: TGTGCCAGTAGTTCCAGAGGTTACACTGAAGCTTTCTTT.

The V call is TRBV27, the J call TRBJ1-1, with TRBD1 matching over 7 bases. With V trimmed by 4 bases and J by 0 bases, 14 bases remained unmatched. The germline gives CDR1 MNHEY, CDR2 SMNVEV (reference sequence). The CDR3 runs to 18 residues. The CDR3 region has the DNA TGTGCCAGCAGTTCCAACTCAGACCACAGGGGCATGAACACTGAAGCTTTCTTT. This sequence encodes CASSSNSDHRGMNTEAFF.

This clone has a handful of counts. V gene TRBV19 combines with J gene TRBJ1-4; 7 bases are shared with TRBD1. Trimming cost V 6 bases and J 2 bases; bases outside gene matches: 3. The length of the CDR3 is 14 residues. Germline CDR1 and CDR2: LNHDA and SQIVND (reference sequence). DNA of the CDR3: TGTGCCAGTAGCAAGGACAGGACTAATGAAAAACTGTTTTTT. Protein sequence: CASSKDRTNEKLFF.

This clone came up a few times. The chain joins TRBV7-9 to TRBJ1-2, with D perhaps TRBD1 (5 bases). This CDR3 is 13 amino acids long. Germline V CDR1 and CDR2: SEHNR, FQNEAQ (reference sequence). Trimming shortened V by 7 bases and J by 4 bases, and 13 bases separated the two germline ends. The CDR3 sequence is CASTTTAAYGYTF. Here the CDR3 DNA reads TGTGCCAGCACCACGACAGCCGCCTATGGCTACACCTTC.

This chain links TRBV27 with TRBJ2-1, with 8 bases that match TRBD2. Per germline, CDR1 MNHEY and CDR2 SMNVEV (reference sequence). V lost 2 bases, J lost 4 bases, and 4 bases stayed unmatched. The CDR3 is made up of 15 amino acids. The CDR3 nucleotides read TGTGCCAGCAGTTTAGGGACTAGTTTGTACAATGAGCAGTTCTTC. Its protein product is CASSLGTSLYNEQFF.

V and J are TRBV7-2 and TRBJ2-3, with 7 bases lining up with TRBD2. From germline, CDR1 is SGHTA and CDR2 FQGNSA. CDR3 length: 15 residues. Trimming at V came to 2 bases and at J to 2 bases, leaving 4 bases not matched to a gene. CDR3 bases: TGTGCCAGCAGCTTATTGGGGGGGACCACAGATACGCAGTATTTT. Amino acids: CASSLLGGTTDTQYF.

Comment on this clone: Other DNA sequences from this sample encode an identical CDR3 as well. V is TRBV29-1 and J is TRBJ1-2; D is perhaps TRBD1 (6 bases). There are 12 residues in the CDR3. With 4 bases removed from V and 2 bases from J, the gap between germline ends came to 8 bases. The V gene's germline CDR1 is SQVTM and CDR2 ANQGSEA. CDR3 loop: CSVGQENYGYTF. CDR3 in DNA: TGCAGCGTTGGACAGGAGAACTATGGCTACACCTTC.

The chain uses TRBV7-2 and TRBJ2-5, with 8 bases fitting TRBD1. Germline CDR1 and CDR2: SGHTA and FQGNSA. This CDR3 is 15 amino acids long. Trimming removed 1 base from V and 9 bases from J; junction bases left unmatched: 10. CDR3 bases: TGTGCCAGCAGCTTAGAGGGTACAGGGGGGAAGGCCCAGTACTTC. It translates to CASSLEGTGGKAQYF.

The CDR3 sequence is CASSLVTGGNTGELFF. DNA of the CDR3: TGTGCCAGCAGTTTAGTTACGGGAGGGAACACCGGGGAGCTGTTTTTT. V and J are TRBV28 and TRBJ2-2; 7 bases agree with TRBD2. The V and J ends lost 2 bases and 1 base, in that order; junction bases with no gene match: 4. Germline CDR1 MDHEN, CDR2 SYDVKM. CDR3 length equals 16 residues.

The chain uses TRBV9 and TRBJ1-4, with D perhaps TRBD1 (6 bases). The germline V gene encodes CDR1 SGDLS and CDR2 YYNGEE. The CDR3 is 16 amino acids. V lost 2 bases to trimming and J lost 3 bases, with 14 bases between them. CDR3 nucleotides: TGTGCCAGCAGCGTTGGAACTACAGGGCCTAATGAAAAACTGTTTTTT. Its protein product is CASSVGTTGPNEKLFF.

The V gene is TRBV28, the J gene TRBJ1-2; the D is unclear. This CDR3 contains 14 residues. V lost 11 bases to trimming and J lost 4 bases, with 20 bases between them. From germline, CDR1 is MDHEN and CDR2 SYDVKM. CDR3: CASTSTFSPYGYTF. CDR3 nucleotides: TGTGCCTCCACCTCGACCTTTAGCCCCTATGGCTACACCTTC.

V usage is TRBV21-1 and J usage is TRBJ1-2; TRBD1, the table's D call, lacks a check against the DNA. TRBV21-1 counts as a pseudogene. This CDR3 region has 12 residues. CDR3 amino acids: CASKKTGRGYTF. CDR3 in DNA: TGTGCCAGCAAGAAAACAGGCCGGGGCTACACCTTC.

The chain recombines TRBV14 with TRBJ1-1; the D is unclear. Germline V gene lookup returns CDR1 SGHDN and CDR2 FVKESK. The CDR3 loop spans 13 amino acids. V lost 0 bases to trimming and J lost 10 bases, with 12 bases between them. This CDR3 is CASSQDKRAAAFF. The CDR3 DNA is TGTGCCAGCAGCCAAGATAAGAGGGCTGCAGCTTTCTTT. Drawing the rest from reference TRBV14 and TRBJ1-1, the complete variable domain is EAGVTQFPSHSVIEKGQTVTLRCDPISGHDNLYWYRRVMGKEIKFLLHFVKESKQDESGMPNNRFLAERTGGTYSTLKVQPAELEDSGVYFCASSQDKRAAAFFGQGTRLTVV.

The rearrangement uses TRBV6-5 and TRBJ1-2, with D possibly TRBD1 on 5 matching bases. The CDR3 consists of 15 residues. Germline lookup yields CDR1 MNHEY and CDR2 SVGAGI. V dropped 8 bases and J dropped 0 bases, with 16 bases sitting between them. The CDR3 loop reads CASRIFQGSNYGYTF. The CDR3 DNA sequence: TGTGCCAGCCGTATCTTTCAGGGATCTAACTATGGCTACACCTTC.

The chain employs TRBV10-3 and TRBJ2-3, with D tentatively TRBD2 (5 bases). Trimming stripped 2 bases from V and 11 bases from J, with 11 bases between. This CDR3 has 12 residues. The germline V gene has CDR1 ENHRY and CDR2 SYGVKD. CDR3 DNA: TGTGCCATCAGTGAGGGCGGAGGAGTGCAGTATTTT. Amino acids: CAISEGGGVQYF.

The gene calls are TRBV28 and TRBJ1-4; 7 positions match TRBD1. V shed 7 bases and J 8 bases; nucleotides not matched to a gene: 7. The CDR3 runs to 13 residues. Germline CDR1 and CDR2: MDHEN and SYDVKM. The CDR3: CASKTGNNEKLFF. The CDR3 DNA follows: TGTGCCAGCAAGACAGGGAACAACGAAAAACTGTTTTTT.

J is TRBJ2-5 and V is TRBV20-1, with D hard to call. Deletions cut 5 bases from V and 5 bases from J, with 9 bases between. Germline values: CDR1 DFQATT, CDR2 SNEGSKA (reference sequence). This CDR3 region has 11 residues. The CDR3 is CSALSLETQYF. The CDR3 DNA reads TGCAGTGCTCTTTCATTGGAGACCCAGTACTTC.

The CDR3 sequence is CASSLGPRGELFF. In DNA, the CDR3 is TGTGCCAGCAGCTTAGGCCCCCGGGGGGAGCTGTTTTTT. The chain has TRBV7-7 and TRBJ2-2, with D uncertain. The CDR3 is 13 amino acids. V lost 1 base to trimming and J lost 8 bases, with 8 bases between them. The V gene's germline CDR1 is SSHAT and CDR2 FNYEAQ (reference sequence).

The rearrangement uses TRBV23-1 and TRBJ2-7, with D perhaps TRBD2 (6 bases). TRBV23-1 belongs to the ORF category, with a function that is uncertain. The length of the CDR3 is 14 residues. V shed 6 bases and J shed 7 bases, with 19 bases lying between them. The chain's CDR3 is CASRRDVLPREQYF. The CDR3 DNA sequence: TGCGCCAGCAGGCGGGACGTACTCCCCAGGGAGCAGTACTTC.

This chain connects TRBV11-2 to TRBJ2-5; no clear D. Germline V gene sequence: CDR1 SGHAT, CDR2 FQNNGV. Deletions cut 5 bases from V and 0 bases from J, with 1 base between. The CDR3 covers 11 residues. CDR3 nucleotides: TGTGCCAGCAGCAACCAAGAGACCCAGTACTTC. It is translated as CASSNQETQYF.

The gene calls are TRBV10-3 and TRBJ1-1; D is unclear. The V gene's germline CDR1 is ENHRY and CDR2 SYGVKD. Trimming took off 4 bases at V and 2 bases at J, with 11 bases between the two ends. The CDR3 runs 14 residues. DNA for the CDR3: TGTGCCATCAGTGGGCGGCAGCTTAACACTGAAGCTTTCTTT. Translating gives CAISGRQLNTEAFF.

The chain recombines TRBV10-3 with TRBJ2-1; D possibly corresponds to TRBD1 (6 bases). CDR3 length: 12 amino acids. CDR1 and CDR2 (germline): ENHRY, SYGVKD. V was clipped by 10 bases and J by 7 bases, with 14 bases between them. The CDR3 is CASRDTSNEQFF. As DNA, the CDR3 is TGTGCCAGCCGGGACACTTCAAATGAGCAGTTCTTC.

This clone turned up a few times. The chain links TRBV28 to TRBJ1-5; possibly TRBD1 for D (5 bases). This CDR3 comprises 16 residues. The V gene's germline CDR1 is MDHEN and CDR2 SYDVKM. Trimming removed 3 bases from V and 11 bases from J, with 23 bases in between. The CDR3, as DNA: TGTGCCAGCAGTTTGAGGGCCATGGGGACCACATTCTCCCAGCATTTT. Its translation is CASSLRAMGTTFSQHF.

The chain joins TRBV27 to TRBJ2-7; TRBD2 aligns across 11 bases. CDR3 length: 15 amino acids. J gave up 6 bases and V 5 bases, and 9 bases lay outside the gene matches. Germline V gene data show CDR1 as MNHEY and CDR2 as SMNVEV (reference sequence). DNA for the CDR3: TGTGCCAGCAGTCCTGGTAGCGGGGGGGCCGGCGAGCAGTACTTC. It translates to CASSPGSGGAGEQYF.

This chain uses TRBV6-5 with TRBJ1-2; 7 bases are shared with TRBD1. Trimming took 2 bases from V and 7 from J; bases not matched to a gene: 4. The germline V gene encodes CDR1 MNHEY and CDR2 SVGAGI. The CDR3 runs 13 residues. The CDR3 DNA sequence: TGTGCCAGCAGTTACACCAGGGGGGGTGGCTACACCTTC. Protein sequence: CASSYTRGGGYTF.

The CDR3 region has the DNA TGTGCCAGCAGTTACTCGATGTCCACCGTCTCCTACGAGCAGTACTTC. Protein: CASSYSMSTVSYEQYF. V and J are TRBV6-5 and TRBJ2-7; D is ambiguous. Trimming removed 0 bases at V and 0 bases at J, with 12 bases between. Germline CDR1 reads MNHEY; CDR2 reads SVGAGI. This CDR3 comprises 16 residues.

The chain has TRBV2 and TRBJ1-2, with D possibly matching TRBD1 (5 bases). V lost 4 bases and J 4 bases, leaving 10 bases between the germline ends. The CDR3 covers 13 residues. CDR1 and CDR2 from the germline V gene are SNHLY and FYNNEI. In nucleotides, the CDR3 is TGTGCCAGCAGTGTACGGAGGGGCTATGGCTACACCTTC. Translation gives CASSVRRGYGYTF. Based on the CDR3 plus reference TRBV2 and TRBJ1-2, the full variable domain is EPEVTQTPSHQVTQMGQEVILRCVPISNHLYFYWYRQILGQKVEFLVSFYNNEISEKSEIFDDQFSVERPDGSNFTLKIRSTKLEDSAMYFCASSVRRGYGYTFGSGTRLTVV.